Here is one T cell receptor beta chain with its context. The target antigen is unknown. Each CDR3 protein gets one entry after TCRdb re-called the 5' RACE reads with MiXCR. The sample carries fewer than 800,000 distinct CDR3 sequences, 7.1% recorded once. This specimen belongs to a study of identical twins. General study results and limits: Weaker excess twin sharing was observed in beta out-of-frame sequences. High-abundance cord blood beta clonotypes had fewer insertions; memory repertoires showed none.

CDR3 size: 15 residues. Germline assignment: CDR1 ENHRY and CDR2 SYGVKD. V shed 9 bases, J shed 7 bases, and the junction held 13 bases outside the gene matches. Another study also made use of these data, one on yellow fever vaccine responses in identical twins.

What was sequenced was PBMCs. The V call is TRBV10-3, the J call TRBJ2-1; 9 positions agree with TRBD2. This TCR derives from a woman aged 18 to 35 in good health. The CDR3 sequence: CAINKGGGRENEQFF. CDR3 sequence (DNA): TGTGCCATAAACAAAGGGGGCGGGAGGGAAAATGAGCAGTTCTTC.